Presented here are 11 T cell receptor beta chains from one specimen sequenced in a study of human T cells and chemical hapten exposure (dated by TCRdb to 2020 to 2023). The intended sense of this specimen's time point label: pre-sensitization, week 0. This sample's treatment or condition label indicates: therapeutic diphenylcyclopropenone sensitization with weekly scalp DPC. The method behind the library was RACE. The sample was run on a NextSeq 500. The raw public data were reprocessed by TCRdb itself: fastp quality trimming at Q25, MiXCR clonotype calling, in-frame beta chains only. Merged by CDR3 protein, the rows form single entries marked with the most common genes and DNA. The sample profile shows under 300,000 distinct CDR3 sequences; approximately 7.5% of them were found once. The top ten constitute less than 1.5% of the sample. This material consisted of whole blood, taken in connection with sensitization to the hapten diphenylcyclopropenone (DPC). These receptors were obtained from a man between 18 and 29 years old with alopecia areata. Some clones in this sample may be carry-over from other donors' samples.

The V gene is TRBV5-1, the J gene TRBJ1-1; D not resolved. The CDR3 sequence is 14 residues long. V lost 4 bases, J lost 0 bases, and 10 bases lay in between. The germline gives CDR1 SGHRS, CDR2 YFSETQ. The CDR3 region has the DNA TGCGCCAGCAGCGAAGACACCGTGAACACTGAAGCTTTCTTT. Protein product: CASSEDTVNTEAFF.

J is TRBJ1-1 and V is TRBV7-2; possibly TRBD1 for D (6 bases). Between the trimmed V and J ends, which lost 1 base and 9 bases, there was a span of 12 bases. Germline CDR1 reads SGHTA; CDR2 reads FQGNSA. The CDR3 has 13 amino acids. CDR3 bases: TGTGCCAGCAGCTTAGAACAGGGATGGAAAGCTTTCTTT. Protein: CASSLEQGWKAFF.

The CDR3 loop is CASSSGSTTNYGYTF. CDR3 nucleotides: TGCGCCAGCAGCTCAGGATCGACGACTAACTATGGCTACACCTTC. The chain joins TRBV5-1 to TRBJ1-2; no clear D gene. V lost 3 bases, J lost 0 bases, and 12 bases lay in between. The CDR3 has 15 amino acids. CDR1 and CDR2 (germline): SGHRS, YFSETQ.

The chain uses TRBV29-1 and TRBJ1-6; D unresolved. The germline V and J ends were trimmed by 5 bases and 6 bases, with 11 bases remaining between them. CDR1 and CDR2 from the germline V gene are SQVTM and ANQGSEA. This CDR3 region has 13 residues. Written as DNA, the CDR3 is TGCAGCGTTCTAGACGGACCTAATTCACCCCTCCACTTT. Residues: CSVLDGPNSPLHF.

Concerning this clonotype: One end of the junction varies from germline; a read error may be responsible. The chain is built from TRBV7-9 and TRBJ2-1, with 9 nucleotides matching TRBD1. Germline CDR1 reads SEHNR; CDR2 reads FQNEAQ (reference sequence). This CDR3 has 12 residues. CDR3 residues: CASSLEGTGSCF. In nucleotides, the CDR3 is TGTGCCAGCAGCTTAGAAGGGACAGGGTCATGCTTC.

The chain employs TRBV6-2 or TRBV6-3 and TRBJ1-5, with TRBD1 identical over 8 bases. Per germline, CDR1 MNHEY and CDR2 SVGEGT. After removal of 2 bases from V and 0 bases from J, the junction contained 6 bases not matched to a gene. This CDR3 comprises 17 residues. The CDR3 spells CASSYTATGVSNQPQHF. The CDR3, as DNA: TGTGCCAGCAGTTACACTGCGACAGGGGTTAGCAATCAGCCCCAGCATTTT.

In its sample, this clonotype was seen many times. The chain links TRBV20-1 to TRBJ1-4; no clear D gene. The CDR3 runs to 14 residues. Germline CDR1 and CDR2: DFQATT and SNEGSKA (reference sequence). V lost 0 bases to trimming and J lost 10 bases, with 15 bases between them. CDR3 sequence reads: CSAREELNRVKLFF. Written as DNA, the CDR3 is TGCAGTGCTAGAGAGGAGTTAAATCGTGTAAAACTGTTTTTT.

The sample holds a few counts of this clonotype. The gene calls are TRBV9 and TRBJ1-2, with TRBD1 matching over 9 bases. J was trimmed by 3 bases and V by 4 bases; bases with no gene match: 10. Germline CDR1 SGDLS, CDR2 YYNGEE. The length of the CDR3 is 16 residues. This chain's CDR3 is CASSLTGDREYYGYTF. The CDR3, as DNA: TGTGCCAGCAGCCTTACCGGGGACAGGGAGTACTATGGCTACACCTTC.

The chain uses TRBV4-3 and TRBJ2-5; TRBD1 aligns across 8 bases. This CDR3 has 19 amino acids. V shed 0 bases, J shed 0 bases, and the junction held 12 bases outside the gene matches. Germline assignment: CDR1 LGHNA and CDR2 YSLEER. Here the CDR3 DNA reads TGCGCCAGCAGCCAAGAGGCCAGAGCGTCAGGGGGCTACCAAGAGACCCAGTACTTC. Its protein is CASSQEARASGGYQETQYF.

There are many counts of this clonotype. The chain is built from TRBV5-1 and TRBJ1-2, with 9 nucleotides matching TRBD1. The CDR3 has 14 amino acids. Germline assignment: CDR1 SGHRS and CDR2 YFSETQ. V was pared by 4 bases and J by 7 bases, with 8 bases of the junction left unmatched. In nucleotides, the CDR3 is TGCGCCAGCAGCCTTGGACAGGGGAGGAGTGGCTACACCTTC. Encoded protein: CASSLGQGRSGYTF.

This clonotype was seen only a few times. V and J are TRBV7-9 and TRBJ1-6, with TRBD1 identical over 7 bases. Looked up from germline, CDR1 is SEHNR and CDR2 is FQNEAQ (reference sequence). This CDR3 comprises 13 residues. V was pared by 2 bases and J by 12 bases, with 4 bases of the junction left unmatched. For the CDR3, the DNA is TGTGCCAGCAGCTTACAGGGGGGAGGACCCCTCCACTTT. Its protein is CASSLQGGGPLHF.